This T cell receptor beta chain was obtained from a study of blood T cell repertoires in COVID-19. Only in-frame clones appear in the TCRdb table, and some are missing; sequencing was by immunoSEQ multiplex PCR. The sample records approximately 230,000 clones, about 87% being singletons. This CDR3 is built from 16 residues. The germline gives CDR1 MGHRA, CDR2 YSYEKL. Trimming removed 0 bases from V and 8 bases from J; junction bases left unmatched: 7. The receptor comes from a woman in her twenties or thirties with COVID-19, enrolled during active disease. Sequenced input: peripheral blood. The chain joins TRBV4-1 to TRBJ2-1; 10 nucleotides agree with TRBD2. The CDR3 DNA reads TGCGCCAGCAGCCAAGAAAAGCGGGGGGGCCGGTATGAGCAGTTCTTC. Amino acid sequence: CASSQEKRGGRYEQFF.